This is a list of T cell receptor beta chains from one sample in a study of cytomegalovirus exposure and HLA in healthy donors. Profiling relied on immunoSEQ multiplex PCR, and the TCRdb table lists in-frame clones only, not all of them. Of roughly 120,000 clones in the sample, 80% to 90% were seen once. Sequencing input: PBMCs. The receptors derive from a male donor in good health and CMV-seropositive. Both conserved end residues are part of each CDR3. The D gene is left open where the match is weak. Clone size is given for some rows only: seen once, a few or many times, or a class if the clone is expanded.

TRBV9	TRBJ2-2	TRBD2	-	CASSVENTGGLPNTGELFF	TGTGCCAGCAGCGTAGAGAATACGGGAGGCCTACCGAACACCGGGGAGCTGTTTTTT
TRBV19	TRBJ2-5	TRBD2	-	CASKSSGRGFVETQYF	TGTGCCAGTAAGAGTAGCGGGAGAGGTTTTGTAGAGACCCAGTACTTC
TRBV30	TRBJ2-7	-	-	CAWSVGTFYEQYF	TGTGCCTGGAGCGTTGGGACTTTCTACGAGCAGTACTTC
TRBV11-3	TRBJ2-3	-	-	CASSLGGGGTDTQYF	TGTGCCAGCAGCTTGGGAGGGGGTGGCACAGATACGCAGTATTTT
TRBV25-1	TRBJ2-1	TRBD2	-	CASGSSGITYNEQFF	TGTGCCAGCGGATCTAGCGGGATTACCTACAATGAGCAGTTCTTC
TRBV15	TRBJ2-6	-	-	CATSKSRQGLMTF	TGTGCCACCAGCAAATCACGCCAGGGTTTGATGACTTTC
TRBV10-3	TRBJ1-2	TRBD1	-	CAISVGQGETF	TGTGCCATCAGTGTGGGACAGGGCGAAACCTTC
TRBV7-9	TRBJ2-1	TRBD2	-	CASSLALAGETNEQFF	TGTGCCAGCAGCTTAGCACTAGCGGGAGAGACCAATGAGCAGTTCTTC
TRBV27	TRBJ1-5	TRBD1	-	CASSFHRGIDQPQHF	TGTGCCAGCAGTTTCCACAGGGGGATAGATCAGCCCCAGCATTTT
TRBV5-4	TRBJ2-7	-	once	CASSSVGGDSSYEQYF	TGTGCCAGCAGCTCCGTAGGGGGAGACTCCTCCTACGAGCAGTACTTC
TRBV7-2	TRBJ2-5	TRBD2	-	CASSLWTSGETQYF	TGTGCCAGCAGCTTATGGACTAGCGGAGAGACCCAGTACTTC
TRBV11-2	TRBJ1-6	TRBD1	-	CASSPGQGYSPLHF	TGTGCCAGCAGCCCGGGACAGGGGTATTCACCCCTCCACTTT
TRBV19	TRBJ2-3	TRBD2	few	CASKGLAGDVDTQYF	TGTGCCAGTAAGGGGCTAGCGGGAGATGTAGATACGCAGTATTTT
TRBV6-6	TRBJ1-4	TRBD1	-	CASSYRGGEKLFF	TGTGCCAGCAGCTACAGGGGGGGGGAAAAACTGTTTTTT
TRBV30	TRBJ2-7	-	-	CAWTPRGTRYEQYF	TGTGCCTGGACTCCTCGGGGGACCCGCTACGAGCAGTACTTC
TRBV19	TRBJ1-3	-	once	CASKVNSGNTIYF	TGTGCCAGTAAAGTCAACTCAGGAAACACCATATATTTT
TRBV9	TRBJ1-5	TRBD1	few	CASSAGQGLGQPQHF	TGTGCCAGCAGCGCGGGACAGGGTTTAGGTCAGCCCCAGCATTTT
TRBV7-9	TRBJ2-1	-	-	CASSPPRWESYNEQFF	TGTGCCAGCAGCCCTCCCCGGTGGGAGTCCTACAATGAGCAGTTCTTC
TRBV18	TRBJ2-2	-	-	CASSPAGPGTGELFF	TGTGCCAGCTCACCCGCGGGACCGGGAACCGGGGAGCTGTTTTTT
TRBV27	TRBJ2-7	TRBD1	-	CASSLRGQVFYEQYF	TGTGCCAGCAGTTTGAGGGGACAGGTCTTCTACGAGCAGTACTTC
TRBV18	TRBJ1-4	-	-	CASSPAGGDEKLFF	TGTGCCAGCTCACCAGCGGGTGGCGATGAAAAACTGTTTTTT
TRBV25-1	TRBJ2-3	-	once	CASSEFGKSTDTQYF	TGTGCCAGCAGTGAATTTGGCAAAAGCACAGATACGCAGTATTTT
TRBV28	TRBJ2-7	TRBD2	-	CASTIAGGGYEQYF	TGTGCCAGCACCATAGCGGGAGGGGGCTACGAGCAGTACTTC
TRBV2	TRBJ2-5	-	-	CASSEEGVTKTQYF	TGTGCCAGCAGTGAAGAGGGAGTTACAAAGACCCAGTACTTC
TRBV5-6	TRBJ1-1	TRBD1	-	CASSPGWTGWSTEAFF	TGTGCCAGCAGCCCGGGGTGGACAGGGTGGTCCACTGAAGCTTTCTTT
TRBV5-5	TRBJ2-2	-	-	CASSDDSYTGELFF	TGTGCCAGCAGCGACGACAGCTACACCGGGGAGCTGTTTTTT
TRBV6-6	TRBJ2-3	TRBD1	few	CASTGGRTDTQYF	TGTGCCAGTACAGGGGGCCGTACAGATACGCAGTATTTT
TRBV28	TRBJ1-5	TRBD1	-	CASSLSGDSDQPQHF	TGTGCCAGCAGTTTATCCGGGGACAGCGACCAGCCCCAGCATTTT
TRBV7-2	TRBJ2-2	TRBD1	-	CASSAPGTENTGELFF	TGTGCCAGCAGCGCGCCCGGGACAGAGAACACCGGGGAGCTGTTTTTT
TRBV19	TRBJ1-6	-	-	CASSTLSETGGSPLHF	TGTGCCAGTAGTACACTTTCCGAGACAGGAGGTTCACCCCTCCACTTT
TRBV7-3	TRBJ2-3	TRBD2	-	CASSLPSGAGDTQYF	TGTGCCAGCAGCTTACCTAGCGGAGCAGGAGATACGCAGTATTTT
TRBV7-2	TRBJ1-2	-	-	CASSLVQGNYGYTF	TGTGCCAGCAGCTTAGTACAGGGCAACTATGGCTACACCTTC
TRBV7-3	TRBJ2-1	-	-	CASSPGLLSYNEQFF	TGTGCCAGCAGCCCGGGACTGTTATCCTACAATGAGCAGTTCTTC
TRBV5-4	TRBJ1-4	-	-	CASSLTGNEKLFF	TGTGCCAGCAGCTTGACCGGTAATGAAAAACTGTTTTTT
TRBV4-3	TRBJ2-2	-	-	CASSQSVIAAATGELFF	TGCGCCAGCAGCCAGTCGGTGATAGCGGCGGCGACCGGGGAGCTGTTTTTT
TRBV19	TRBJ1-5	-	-	CASKYSNQPQHF	TGTGCCAGTAAATATAGCAATCAGCCCCAGCATTTT
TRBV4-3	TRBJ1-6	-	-	CASSQETGSPLHF	TGCGCCAGCAGCCAAGAAACCGGTTCACCCCTCCACTTT
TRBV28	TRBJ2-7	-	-	CASSLQGYEQYF	TGTGCCAGCAGCCTTCAGGGGTACGAGCAGTACTTC
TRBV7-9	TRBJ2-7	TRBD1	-	CASSSTGSNSYEQYF	TGTGCCAGCAGCTCGACAGGGTCAAATTCCTACGAGCAGTACTTC
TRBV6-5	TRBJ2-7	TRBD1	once	CASSTRTGNYEQYF	TGTGCCAGCAGTACCCGGACAGGGAACTACGAGCAGTACTTC
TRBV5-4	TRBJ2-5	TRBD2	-	CASSPGGGETQYF	TGTGCCAGCAGCCCGGGGGGGGGAGAGACCCAGTACTTC
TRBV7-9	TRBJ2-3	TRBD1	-	CASSLDRGGTDTQYF	TGTGCCAGCAGTCTCGACAGGGGGGGCACAGATACGCAGTATTTT